This T cell receptor beta chain was sequenced in a study of blood T cell repertoires in COVID-19. About the research overall: The United States, Italy and Spain supplied acute and convalescent COVID-19 samples. PBMCs, B-cell-depleted T cells, or T cells were the source of the cDNA or gDNA that made up the material.

Original processing notes: How many nucleated cells were present was estimated from reference gene primer amplification. The method was immunoSEQ multiplex PCR; TCRdb's version includes in-frame clones alone and lacks a portion of them. From that table come the V and J calls and clone size; the DNA was used to work out D and trimming. The data show 100,000 to 150,000 clones, approximately 80% seen once. This CDR3 has 11 amino acids. The germline V and J ends were trimmed by 7 bases and 1 base, with 7 bases remaining between them. Germline lookup yields CDR1 GTSNPN and CDR2 SVGIG (reference sequence).

Sequencing was performed on peripheral blood. The receptor's source is a man in his 60s with acute or convalescent COVID-19. This chain uses TRBV30 with TRBJ1-1; D not resolved. CDR3 sequence reads: CAYTGNTEAFF. In DNA, the CDR3 is TGTGCCTACACGGGGAACACTGAAGCTTTCTTT.